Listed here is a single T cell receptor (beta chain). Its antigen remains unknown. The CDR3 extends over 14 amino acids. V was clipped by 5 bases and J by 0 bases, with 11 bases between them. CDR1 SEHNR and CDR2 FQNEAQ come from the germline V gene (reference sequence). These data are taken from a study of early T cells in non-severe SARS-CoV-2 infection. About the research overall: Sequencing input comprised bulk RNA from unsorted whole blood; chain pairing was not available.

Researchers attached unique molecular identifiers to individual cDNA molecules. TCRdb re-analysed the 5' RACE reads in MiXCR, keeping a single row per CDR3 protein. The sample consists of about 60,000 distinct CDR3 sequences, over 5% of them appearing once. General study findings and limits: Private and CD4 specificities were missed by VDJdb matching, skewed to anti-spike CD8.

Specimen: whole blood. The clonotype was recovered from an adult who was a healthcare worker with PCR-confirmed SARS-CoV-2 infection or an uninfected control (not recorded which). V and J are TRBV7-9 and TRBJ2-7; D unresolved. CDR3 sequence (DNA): TGTGCCAGCAGCCCACGGACGGTCTCCTACGAGCAGTACTTC. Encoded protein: CASSPRTVSYEQYF.